This is a list of T cell receptor beta chains from one sample in a study of graft-versus-host responses after intestinal transplantation. Some clones are missing from TCRdb's copy, which holds only in-frame ones; the method was immunoSEQ multiplex PCR. The data show 110,000 to 150,000 clones, about 90% seen once. No antigen has been identified for these receptors. The input for sequencing was unstimulated CD4+ T cells sorted from spleen or lymph node cells, taken before intestinal transplant. The receptors were gathered from a human donor who received an intestinal transplant. Each CDR3 is given with its conserved first and last residue. A D gene is named only where the DNA matches it firmly. The size of a clone is reported for some rows only, either as once, few or many, or as a class for expanded clones.

v_call	clone_size	j_call	d_call	cdr3_nt	cdr3_aa
TRBV5-1	once	TRBJ2-7	TRBD1	TGCGCCAGCAGCCGGGACAGGGGATCCTACGAGCAGTACTTC	CASSRDRGSYEQYF
TRBV27	NA	TRBJ2-3	TRBD2	TGTGCCAGCAGTTTATCACGACTAGCGGGAGATCCCACAGATACGCAGTATTTT	CASSLSRLAGDPTDTQYF
TRBV6-4	NA	TRBJ1-6	TRBD1	TGTGCCAGCAGTCACAGGGGTAATTCACCCCTCCACTTT	CASSHRGNSPLHF
TRBV27	NA	TRBJ2-6	TRBD1	TGTGCCAGCAGGGGACAGGGTAGGTCTGGGGCCAACGTCCTGACTTTC	CASRGQGRSGANVLTF
TRBV5-1	NA	TRBJ1-6	TRBD1	TGCGCCAGCAGCGCCGGGACAGGGGGTTCACCCCTCCACTTT	CASSAGTGGSPLHF
TRBV6-6	NA	TRBJ1-5	TRBD1	TGTGCCAGCAGTGCCACAGGGGATAGCAATCAGCCCCAGCATTTT	CASSATGDSNQPQHF
TRBV11-3	few	TRBJ2-1	NA	TGTGCCAGCAGCGTTAGCGGCAATGAGCAGTTCTTC	CASSVSGNEQFF
TRBV18	NA	TRBJ2-5	NA	TGTGCCAGCTCACCACTAAAAGGTGCCCCCATCCAAGAGACCCAGTACTTC	CASSPLKGAPIQETQYF
TRBV7-2	NA	TRBJ1-5	NA	TGTGCCAGCAGCTGGAACCAGGCGGTCTCCAATCAGCCCCAGCATTTT	CASSWNQAVSNQPQHF
TRBV9	NA	TRBJ2-7	NA	TGTGCCAGCAGCGCCGTCGGGACGGGTATCTACGAGCAGTACTTC	CASSAVGTGIYEQYF
TRBV7-3	NA	TRBJ1-5	NA	TGTGCCAGCAGCCATCCTCTGAGGGGACCTACTTTTAATAGCAATCAGCCCCAGCATTTT	CASSHPLRGPTFNSNQPQHF
TRBV14	NA	TRBJ2-2	NA	TGTGCCAGCAGCCAAGTACAAGTTGCCACCGGGGAGCTGTTTTTT	CASSQVQVATGELFF
TRBV5-1	NA	TRBJ1-4	NA	TGCGCCAGCAGCCGAACTGGAGGTATACGGGAGAATGAAAAACTGTTTTTT	CASSRTGGIRENEKLFF
TRBV2	NA	TRBJ2-7	NA	TGTGCCAGCAGTGAATCTGGCTACGAGCAGTACTTC	CASSESGYEQYF
TRBV28	NA	TRBJ1-1	TRBD1	TGTGCCAGCAGGGGACAGGGTCGCACTGAAGCTTTCTTT	CASRGQGRTEAFF
TRBV7-2	once	TRBJ2-1	TRBD2	TGTGCCAGCAGCAACCTAGCGGGAGGGTATAATGAGCAGTTCTTC	CASSNLAGGYNEQFF
TRBV10-3	few	TRBJ2-7	TRBD2	TGTGCCATCAAGTTTAGCGGGAGGGCCTACGAGCAGTACTTC	CAIKFSGRAYEQYF
TRBV6-4	NA	TRBJ1-1	NA	TGTGCCAGCAGTGAGTACCGGAACACTGAAGCTTTCTTT	CASSEYRNTEAFF
TRBV15	few	TRBJ1-4	NA	TGTGCCACCAGCGCGCAGGAGAATGAAAAACTGTTTTTT	CATSAQENEKLFF
TRBV4-3	NA	TRBJ1-2	NA	TGCGCCAGCAGCCAAGATCGGCAGTCCGATGGCTACACCTTC	CASSQDRQSDGYTF
TRBV11-1	NA	TRBJ1-1	NA	TGTGCCAGCAGCCCTCAGGGTAAGAGATTGAACACTGAAGCTTTCTTT	CASSPQGKRLNTEAFF
TRBV18	NA	TRBJ2-7	NA	TGTGCCAGCTCATCCGGACCCACCTACGAGCAGTACTTC	CASSSGPTYEQYF
TRBV6-1	NA	TRBJ2-7	NA	TGTGCCAGCAGTGAAGTCCCCTACGAGCAGTACTTC	CASSEVPYEQYF
TRBV5-1	NA	TRBJ2-3	TRBD2	TGCGCCAGCAGCGGTGGACTAGCTGATAGCACAGATACGCAGTATTTT	CASSGGLADSTDTQYF
TRBV30	NA	TRBJ2-5	NA	TGTGCCTGGAGTGCACAGGGACCACAAGAGACCCAGTACTTC	CAWSAQGPQETQYF
TRBV5-1	NA	TRBJ2-7	NA	TGCGCCAGCAGCTTGGACGGAGTGGACTCCTACGAGCAGTACTTC	CASSLDGVDSYEQYF
TRBV5-1	NA	TRBJ2-7	TRBD2	TGCGCCAGCAGCACCACTAGCGGGAGGACTTACGAGCAGTACTTC	CASSTTSGRTYEQYF
TRBV10-3	once	TRBJ2-3	NA	TGTGCCATCATGGGCGGCCTAAGTCTCCCAGATACGCAGTATTTT	CAIMGGLSLPDTQYF
TRBV7-2	NA	TRBJ2-3	TRBD1	TGTGCCAGCAGCTTAGGAGGGACAGGGTACACAGATACGCAGTATTTT	CASSLGGTGYTDTQYF
TRBV4-1	once	TRBJ2-7	TRBD2	TGCGCCAGCAGCCAAGGGACTAGCGGGGCCTACGAGCAGTACTTC	CASSQGTSGAYEQYF
TRBV6-5	NA	TRBJ1-4	TRBD1	TGTGCCAGCAGTTCCGGCGGACAGGGCGCTAATGAAAAACTGTTTTTT	CASSSGGQGANEKLFF
TRBV18	once	TRBJ1-5	TRBD1	TGTGCCAGCTCACCAGGGGCAGGGGGATCATATAGCAATCAGCCCCAGCATTTT	CASSPGAGGSYSNQPQHF
TRBV28	NA	TRBJ2-7	TRBD1	TGTGCCAGCAGCCAAACAGGGGCTCAGGCAAAGTACTTC	CASSQTGAQAKYF
TRBV18	NA	TRBJ2-2	TRBD1	TGTGCCAGCTCAGTCCTCCAGGGGGCTGTCACCGGGGAGCTGTTTTTT	CASSVLQGAVTGELFF
TRBV6-4	once	TRBJ1-5	NA	TGTGCCAGCAGTCCCGACCATAGCAATCAGCCCCAGCATTTT	CASSPDHSNQPQHF
TRBV30	NA	TRBJ2-7	TRBD1	TGTGCCTGGAGTGTACCGGGGACAGGGGCCTACGAGCAGTACTTC	CAWSVPGTGAYEQYF
TRBV18	once	TRBJ2-1	NA	TGTGCCAGCTCACCAACGGTCGGGGGAGTCAATGAGCAGTTCTTC	CASSPTVGGVNEQFF
TRBV5-4	NA	TRBJ2-1	TRBD2	TGTGCCAGCAGCGACTTAGCGGGAGGGCCCGAGCAGTTCTTC	CASSDLAGGPEQFF
TRBV11-2	NA	TRBJ2-1	NA	TGTGCCAGCAGCTTTCGGAGGATGGATGAGCAGTTCTTC	CASSFRRMDEQFF
TRBV7-9	NA	TRBJ2-5	TRBD2	TGTGCCAGCAGCTTACTAGCGGGAGGGCAAGAGACCCAGTACTTC	CASSLLAGGQETQYF
TRBV19	NA	TRBJ1-5	NA	TGTGCCAGTAGTATAGACAGGGGTTCTGAGCCCCAGCATTTT	CASSIDRGSEPQHF
TRBV5-1	NA	TRBJ2-7	NA	TGCGCCAGCAGCATCACAGGTTCCTACGAGCAGTACTTC	CASSITGSYEQYF
TRBV9	NA	TRBJ2-7	NA	TGTGCCAGCAGCGTAGTACCGGGCTACGAGCAGTACTTC	CASSVVPGYEQYF
TRBV30	NA	TRBJ1-1	NA	TGTGCCTGGAGTGTATCGGGGGCAAAAGCTTTCTTT	CAWSVSGAKAFF
TRBV27	NA	TRBJ1-1	NA	TGTGCCAGCACTAAAACCAGGGGTTATAGCACTGAAGCTTTCTTT	CASTKTRGYSTEAFF
TRBV11-2	once	TRBJ1-6	NA	TGTGCCAGCAGCTTAGTAGGGCGTCCCCTCCACTTT	CASSLVGRPLHF
TRBV7-3	NA	TRBJ2-5	NA	TGTGCCAGCAGCTTGGGACACCTCGGGGAGACCCAGTACTTC	CASSLGHLGETQYF
TRBV13	once	TRBJ1-1	NA	TGTGCCAGCAGCTTACTCAGGGGTAACACTGAAGCTTTCTTT	CASSLLRGNTEAFF
TRBV2	NA	TRBJ2-2	NA	TGTGCCAGCAGGGGGCTTGCGAACACCGGGGAGCTGTTTTTT	CASRGLANTGELFF
TRBV9	NA	TRBJ2-4	NA	TGTGCCAGCAGTGCGACAGTGGCCAAAAACATTCAGTACTTC	CASSATVAKNIQYF
TRBV11-2	NA	TRBJ2-4	TRBD1	TGTGCCAGCAGCACCTCGACAGGGGGAGCCAAAAACATTCAGTACTTC	CASSTSTGGAKNIQYF
TRBV28	NA	TRBJ1-2	TRBD1	TGTGCCAGCACCTTTCGGGGGCAGGGGGCGGGTAGCTATGGCTACACCTTC	CASTFRGQGAGSYGYTF
TRBV5-8	once	TRBJ1-5	TRBD1	TGTGCCAGCAGCTTGGGGACAGGTCTGGTTTTTGATCAGCCCCAGCATTTT	CASSLGTGLVFDQPQHF
TRBV2	NA	TRBJ1-2	NA	TGTGCCAGCAGGGCCCCTCAGACAGAGATCTATGGCTACACCTTC	CASRAPQTEIYGYTF
TRBV27	NA	TRBJ2-7	NA	TGTGCCAGCAGTTTCTCGGCGGAACTCTACGAGCAGTACTTC	CASSFSAELYEQYF
TRBV30	once	TRBJ2-5	NA	TGTGCCTGGACCCGTTTGTGGGGGATTGGAGAGACCCAGTACTTC	CAWTRLWGIGETQYF
TRBV7-2	NA	TRBJ1-6	NA	TGTGCCAGCAGCTTAGCGATCATGGGACCCCTAGGTTCACCCCTCCACTTT	CASSLAIMGPLGSPLHF
TRBV28	NA	TRBJ2-1	TRBD1	TGTGCCAGCAGTCCGGGGACAGGGCTTGGGTTTGGGAATGAGCAGTTCTTC	CASSPGTGLGFGNEQFF
TRBV4-2	NA	TRBJ2-5	NA	TGTGCCAGCAGCCAAGAGAGAGCGAAGACCCAGTACTTC	CASSQERAKTQYF
TRBV19	NA	TRBJ1-5	TRBD1	TGTGCCAGTAGCAATGCGGGAGGACAGGGCAATCAGCCCCAGCATTTT	CASSNAGGQGNQPQHF